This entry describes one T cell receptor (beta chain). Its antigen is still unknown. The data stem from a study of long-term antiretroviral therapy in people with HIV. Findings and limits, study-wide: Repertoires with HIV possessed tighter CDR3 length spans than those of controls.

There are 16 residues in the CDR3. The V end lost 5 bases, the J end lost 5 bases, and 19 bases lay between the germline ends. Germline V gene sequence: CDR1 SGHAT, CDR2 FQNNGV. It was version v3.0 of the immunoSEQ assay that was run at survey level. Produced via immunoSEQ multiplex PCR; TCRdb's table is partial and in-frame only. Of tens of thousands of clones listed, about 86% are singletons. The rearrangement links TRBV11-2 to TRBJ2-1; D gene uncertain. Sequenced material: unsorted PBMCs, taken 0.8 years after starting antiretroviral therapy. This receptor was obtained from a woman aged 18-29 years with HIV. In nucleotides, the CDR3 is TGTGCCAGCAGCCCCCGGCAGGAGAACGGAAACAATGAGCAGTTCTTC. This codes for CASSPRQENGNNEQFF.